The next 21 T cell receptor beta chains were all read from a single sample in a study of blood T cell repertoires in COVID-19. Data came from immunoSEQ multiplex PCR; TCRdb stores just in-frame clones and leaves some out. The sample consists of about 130,000 clones, about four fifths of them appearing once. The sequencing input was peripheral blood. These receptors all come from a man aged 40-50 years with active or convalescent COVID-19.

The chain couples TRBV29-1 to TRBJ1-1, with D possibly matching TRBD1 (5 bases). Germline V lookup: CDR1 SQVTM, CDR2 ANQGSEA. CDR3 length equals 12 residues. V lost 0 bases and J 7 bases, leaving 9 bases between the germline ends. This chain's CDR3 is CSVEESGGEAFF. The CDR3 bases are TGCAGCGTTGAAGAAAGCGGGGGTGAAGCTTTCTTT.

The gene calls are TRBV27 and TRBJ1-5; TRBD1 might be the D (6 bases). CDR3 size: 13 residues. Per germline, CDR1 MNHEY and CDR2 SMNVEV (reference sequence). V dropped 4 bases and J dropped 7 bases, with 11 bases sitting between them. Written as DNA, the CDR3 is TGTGCCAGCAGTTGGGGGCAAGGGCAGCCCCAGCATTTT. This sequence encodes CASSWGQGQPQHF.

To note about this clone: Other DNA sequences of this sample code for an identical CDR3. The CDR3 here is CASSLEAGSYEQYF. The DNA for the CDR3 is TGCGCCAGCAGCTTGGAAGCGGGATCCTACGAGCAGTACTTC. This rearrangement joins TRBV5-1 to TRBJ2-7; the match to TRBD2 covers 7 bases. CDR1 is SGHRS, CDR2 YFSETQ, per germline. The CDR3 runs to 14 residues. V gave up 0 bases and J gave up 1 base; unmatched junction bases: 1.

This clone was seen once. The V call is TRBV5-1, the J call TRBJ1-6; TRBD1 matches at 7 bases. CDR1 is SGHRS, CDR2 YFSETQ, per germline. The CDR3 length is 16 residues. Unmatched junction bases numbered 12, after V lost 4 bases and J lost 8 bases. This CDR3 reads CASSLTGRVLDSPLHF. The CDR3 DNA is TGCGCCAGCAGCCTGACAGGGCGGGTCCTGGATTCACCCCTCCACTTT.

The J gene is TRBJ2-5, the V gene TRBV20-1, with D uncertain. CDR1 is DFQATT and CDR2 is SNEGSKA in the germline V gene (reference sequence). The CDR3 runs to 11 residues. Trimming took 5 bases from V and 5 from J, leaving 9 bases between them. The CDR3 spells CSAEPRETQYF. For the CDR3, the DNA is TGCAGTGCTGAACCTAGGGAGACCCAGTACTTC.

The J gene is TRBJ2-1, the V gene TRBV6-2 or TRBV6-3; D remains unclear. V was trimmed by 5 bases and J by 4 bases, leaving 3 bases between them. Germline V gene lookup returns CDR1 MNHEY and CDR2 SVGEGT. The CDR3 runs 11 residues. The CDR3, as DNA: TGTGCCAGCAGTACATACAATGAGCAGTTCTTC. It codes for CASSTYNEQFF.

This clone was seen a single time. The chain recombines TRBV9 with TRBJ1-3; 8 bases are shared with TRBD1. This CDR3 is 17 amino acids long. Germline V gene sequence: CDR1 SGDLS, CDR2 YYNGEE. The V segment lost 0 bases and the J segment 0 bases; nucleotides outside the gene matches: 5. The CDR3 DNA reads TGTGCCAGCAGCGTAGGGGGACAGGCCAACTCTGGAAACACCATATATTTT. Its translation is CASSVGGQANSGNTIYF.

The gene calls are TRBV5-6 and TRBJ2-3, with TRBD2 matching over 12 bases. The CDR3 runs 15 residues. Germline CDR1 and CDR2: SGHDT and YYEEEE. The ends lost 5 bases at V and 5 bases at J; junction bases unmatched: 6. The CDR3 sequence is CASRLAGGPEDTQYF. The CDR3 DNA reads TGTGCCAGCAGGCTAGCGGGGGGGCCGGAAGATACGCAGTATTTT.

The chain has TRBV18 and TRBJ1-5; maybe TRBD1 (6 bases). The CDR3 runs 14 residues. The V end was cut by 4 bases, the J end by 5 bases, with 12 bases between. The germline V gene has CDR1 KGHSH and CDR2 LQKENI. The DNA of the CDR3 is TGTGCCAGCTCACGCCGGGACATTGATCAGCCCCAGCATTTT. Its protein product is CASSRRDIDQPQHF.

The J gene is TRBJ1-1, the V gene TRBV15, with unresolved D. Germline-derived CDR1 and CDR2 are LNHNV and YYDKDF (reference sequence). V was cut by 3 bases and J by 11 bases, with 13 bases left in between. The CDR3 is 12 amino acids. The CDR3 protein is CATSREVGEAFF. CDR3 nucleotides: TGTGCCACCAGCAGGGAGGTCGGAGAGGCTTTCTTT.

This chain connects TRBV28 to TRBJ1-2, with 10 bases that match TRBD1. V lost 2 bases, J lost 4 bases, and 7 bases stayed unmatched. There are 16 residues in the CDR3. Germline assignment: CDR1 MDHEN and CDR2 SYDVKM. CDR3 DNA sequence: TGTGCCAGCAGTTTAAGGCGGGACAGGGGAGGCTATGGCTACACCTTC. It yields the protein CASSLRRDRGGYGYTF.

The chain has TRBV7-2 and TRBJ2-2; D is possibly TRBD2 (7 bases). The germline V gene has CDR1 SGHTA and CDR2 FQGNSA. V was clipped by 1 base and J by 4 bases, with 13 bases between them. The CDR3 sequence is 16 residues long. Here the CDR3 reads CASSLVSGGGTGELFF. In DNA, the CDR3 is TGTGCCAGCAGCTTAGTCTCGGGGGGCGGCACCGGGGAGCTGTTTTTT.

The chain links TRBV19 to TRBJ1-5, with 10 positions matching TRBD1. V lost 6 bases, J lost 3 bases, and 5 bases stayed unmatched. Per the germline V gene, CDR1 is LNHDA and CDR2 is SQIVND (reference sequence). This CDR3 spans 15 amino acids. The CDR3 region is CASRLGTGDNQPQHF. DNA of the CDR3: TGTGCCAGTAGACTAGGGACAGGGGACAATCAGCCCCAGCATTTT. Full variable domain (rest looked up from reference TRBV19 and TRBJ1-5): DGGITQSPKYLFRKEGQNVTLSCEQNLNHDAMYWYRQDPGQGLRLIYYSQIVNDFQKGDIAEGYSVSREKKESFPLTVTSAQKNPTAFYLCASRLGTGDNQPQHFGDGTRLSIL.

The V gene is TRBV12-3 or TRBV12-4, the J gene TRBJ2-1; D unclear. Trimming removed 2 bases at V and 2 bases at J, with 4 bases between. This CDR3 has 13 residues. Here the CDR3 reads CASSLQTYNEQFF. In DNA, the CDR3 is TGTGCCAGCAGTTTACAGACCTACAATGAGCAGTTCTTC.

The V call is TRBV6-4, the J call TRBJ1-6; TRBD1 aligns across 11 bases. The CDR3 is 13 residues long. V trimming: 2 bases; J trimming: 14 bases; junction bases outside the gene matches: 2. The germline CDR1 and CDR2 sequences are MRHNA and SNTAGT. The CDR3 DNA reads as TGTGCCAGCAGTGACCAGGGACAGGGGGCCCTCCACTTT. This gives the protein CASSDQGQGALHF.

The rearrangement joins TRBV6-2 or TRBV6-3 to TRBJ2-7; 7 bases line up with TRBD2. Trimming took 5 bases from V and 3 from J; bases not matched to a gene: 10. The CDR3 runs 15 residues. CDR1 and CDR2 from the germline V gene are MNHEY and SVGEGT. CDR3 residues: CASSPRGEGNYEQYF. The CDR3 nucleotides read TGTGCCAGCAGTCCGCGTGGGGAGGGGAACTACGAGCAGTACTTC.

This rearrangement joins TRBV27 to TRBJ2-2; weak D call: TRBD1 (6 bases). There are 15 residues in the CDR3. Germline V gene lookup returns CDR1 MNHEY and CDR2 SMNVEV (reference sequence). Deletions cut 6 bases from V and 0 bases from J, with 11 bases between. CDR3 protein: CASRGAAANTGELFF. CDR3 DNA sequence: TGTGCCAGCAGGGGGGCGGCCGCGAACACCGGGGAGCTGTTTTTT.

This clone was seen only a few times. The chain employs TRBV6-6 and TRBJ1-4; no definite D call. The CDR3 runs to 14 residues. From germline, CDR1 is MNHNY and CDR2 SVGAGI (reference sequence). V lost 5 bases to trimming and J lost 6 bases, with 13 bases between them. CDR3 DNA sequence: TGTGCCAGCAGTCCGGGTCTGGGAGATGAAAAACTGTTTTTT. It translates to CASSPGLGDEKLFF.

The chain uses TRBV7-2 and TRBJ2-1; D not resolved. The V end lost 4 bases, the J end lost 0 bases, and 10 bases lay between the germline ends. The germline CDR1 and CDR2 sequences are SGHTA and FQGNSA. CDR3 length: 15 amino acids. The chain's CDR3 is CASSSIPSSYNEQFF. DNA of the CDR3: TGTGCCAGCAGCTCCATCCCGAGCTCCTACAATGAGCAGTTCTTC.

The chain combines TRBV29-1 with TRBJ1-1, with D maybe TRBD1 (5 bases). Trimming pared 4 bases from V and 9 bases from J, leaving 12 bases between. The CDR3 is 11 residues long. Looked up from germline, CDR1 is SQVTM and CDR2 is ANQGSEA. CDR3 in DNA: TGCAGCGTTGGGAGGGGAGATCAAGCTTTCTTT. Encoded protein: CSVGRGDQAFF. Looking up the rest from reference TRBV29-1 and TRBJ1-1 gives the full variable domain: SAVISQKPSRDICQRGTSLTIQCQVDSQVTMMFWYRQQPGQSLTLIATANQGSEATYESGFVIDKFPISRPNLTFSTLTVSNMSPEDSSIYLCSVGRGDQAFFGQGTRLTVV.

The J gene is TRBJ2-7, the V gene TRBV7-2; TRBD2 matches 9 bases. The CDR3 has 15 residues. Per the germline V gene, CDR1 is SGHTA and CDR2 is FQGNSA. The junction had 5 bases not matched to a gene; V was cut back by 3 bases and J by 2 bases. This CDR3 reads CASSFEGGGAYEQYF. The CDR3 nucleotides read TGTGCCAGCAGCTTTGAGGGCGGGGGGGCCTACGAGCAGTACTTC.